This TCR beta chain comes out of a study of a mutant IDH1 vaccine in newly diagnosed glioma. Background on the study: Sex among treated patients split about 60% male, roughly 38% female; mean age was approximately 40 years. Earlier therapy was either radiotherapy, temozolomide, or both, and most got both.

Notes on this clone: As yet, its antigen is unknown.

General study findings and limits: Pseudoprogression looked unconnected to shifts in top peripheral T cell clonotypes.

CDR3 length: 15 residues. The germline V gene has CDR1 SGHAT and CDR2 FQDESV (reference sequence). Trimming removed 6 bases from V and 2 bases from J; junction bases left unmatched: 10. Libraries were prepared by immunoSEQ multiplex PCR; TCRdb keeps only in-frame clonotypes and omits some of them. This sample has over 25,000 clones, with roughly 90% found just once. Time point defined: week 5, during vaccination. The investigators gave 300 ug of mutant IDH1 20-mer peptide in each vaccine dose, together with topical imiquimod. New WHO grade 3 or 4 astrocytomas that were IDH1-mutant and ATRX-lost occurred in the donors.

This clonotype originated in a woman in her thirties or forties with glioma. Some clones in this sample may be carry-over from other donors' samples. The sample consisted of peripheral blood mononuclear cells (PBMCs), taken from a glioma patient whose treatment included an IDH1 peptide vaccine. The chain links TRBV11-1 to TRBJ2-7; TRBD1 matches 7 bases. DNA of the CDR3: TGTGCCAGCAGTTTTGGTACAGGGGAAGCCTACGAGCAGTACTTC. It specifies CASSFGTGEAYEQYF.